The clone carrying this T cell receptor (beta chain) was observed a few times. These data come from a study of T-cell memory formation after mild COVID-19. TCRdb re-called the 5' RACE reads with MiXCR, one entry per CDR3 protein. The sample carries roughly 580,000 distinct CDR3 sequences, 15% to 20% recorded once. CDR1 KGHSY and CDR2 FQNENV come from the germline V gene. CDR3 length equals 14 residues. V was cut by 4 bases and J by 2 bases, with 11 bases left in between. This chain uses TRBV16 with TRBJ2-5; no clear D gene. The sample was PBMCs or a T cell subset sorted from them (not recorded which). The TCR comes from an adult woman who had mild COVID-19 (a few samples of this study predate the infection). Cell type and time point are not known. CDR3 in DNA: TGTGCCAGCAGCCTTCTAGTCGAACAAGAGACCCAGTACTTC. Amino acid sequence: CASSLLVEQETQYF. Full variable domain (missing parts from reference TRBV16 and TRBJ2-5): GEEVAQTPKHLVRGEGQKAKLYCAPIKGHSYVFWYQQVLKNEFKFLISFQNENVFDETGMPKERFSAKCLPNSPCSLEIQATKLEDSAVYFCASSLLVEQETQYFGPGTRLLVL.